Each of the 11 T cell receptor beta chains below was sequenced from the same sample in a study of blood T cell repertoires in COVID-19. Clones were read by immunoSEQ multiplex PCR, and TCRdb kept only the in-frame ones, dropping some. The top ten clones hold about 4.6% of a sample with hundreds of thousands of clones, around 88% of them seen once. Sequenced sample: PBMCs or T cells enriched from blood (not recorded which). The receptors shown here come from a woman in her twenties or thirties who had been exposed to COVID-19.

V is TRBV18 and J is TRBJ1-2, with 9 bases that match TRBD1. Germline loops: CDR1 KGHSH, CDR2 LQKENI. Trimming removed 4 bases from V and 4 bases from J; junction bases left unmatched: 10. CDR3 length equals 16 residues. CDR3 nucleotide sequence: TGTGCCAGCTCACGGGCTGGAGGGACAGGGACCTATGGCTACACCTTC. It specifies CASSRAGGTGTYGYTF.

The chain has TRBV7-8 and TRBJ2-2, with D hard to call. CDR3 size: 14 residues. Germline V gene lookup returns CDR1 SGHVS and CDR2 FQNEAQ. Trimming took off 5 bases at V and 4 bases at J, with 11 bases between the two ends. The CDR3: CASSRLEGTGELFF. CDR3 DNA: TGTGCCAGCAGCCGGCTAGAAGGCACCGGGGAGCTGTTTTTT.

The CDR3 reads CASSQLQTPGMAGIHF. CDR3 DNA: TGTGCCAGCAGCCAACTACAGACCCCGGGGATGGCGGGGATACATTTT. The chain carries TRBV16 and TRBJ1-5; no clear D gene. Trimming pared 2 bases from V and 16 bases from J, leaving 27 bases between. The CDR3 covers 16 residues. Germline CDR1 and CDR2: KGHSY and FQNENV. Variable domain in full (rest from reference TRBV16 and TRBJ1-5): GEEVAQTPKHLVRGEGQKAKLYCAPIKGHSYVFWYQQVLKNEFKFLISFQNENVFDETGMPKERFSAKCLPNSPCSLEIQATKLEDSAVYFCASSQLQTPGMAGIHFGDGTRLSIL.

The rearrangement links TRBV5-1 to TRBJ1-2; 8 nucleotides line up with TRBD1. This CDR3 region has 14 residues. V shed 0 bases, J shed 4 bases, and the junction held 2 bases outside the gene matches. The germline V gene encodes CDR1 SGHRS and CDR2 YFSETQ. DNA of the CDR3: TGCGCCAGCAGCTTGGCAGGGGGCAGCTATGGCTACACCTTC. This sequence encodes CASSLAGGSYGYTF.

This chain joins TRBV5-4 and TRBJ2-1; TRBD2 is a possible D gene (5 bases). The CDR3 covers 18 residues. The V end lost 2 bases, the J end lost 8 bases, and 26 bases lay between the germline ends. Germline V gene data show CDR1 as SGHNT and CDR2 as YYREEE (reference sequence). In DNA form, the CDR3 reads TGTGCCAGCAGCTTACTAGGGCCGCTTTTCCTACACGGATATGAGCAGTTCTTC. It codes for CASSLLGPLFLHGYEQFF.

The chain joins TRBV30 to TRBJ1-3; D not resolved. V was shortened by 0 bases and J by 1 base, with 10 bases between the two germline ends. CDR1 and CDR2 (germline): GTSNPN, SVGIG (reference sequence). This CDR3 is built from 15 residues. This CDR3 reads CAWSVNMLSGNTIYF. In DNA form, the CDR3 reads TGTGCCTGGAGTGTAAATATGTTGTCTGGAAACACCATATATTTT.

This chain links TRBV18 with TRBJ2-4, with TRBD2 identical over 12 bases. V was pared by 5 bases and J by 4 bases, with 3 bases of the junction left unmatched. Germline V lookup: CDR1 KGHSH, CDR2 LQKENI. The CDR3 loop spans 15 amino acids. CDR3 sequence reads: CASSRLAGVKNIQYF. The CDR3 nucleotides read TGTGCCAGCTCAAGACTAGCGGGGGTAAAAAACATTCAGTACTTC.

This clone was detected only once. The gene calls are TRBV9 and TRBJ2-7, with D possibly matching TRBD2 (6 bases). The CDR3 totals 13 residues. Trimming left V 3 bases short and J 8 bases short, with 15 bases between. Germline values: CDR1 SGDLS, CDR2 YYNGEE. The chain's CDR3 is CASSEESGSKQYF. In DNA, the CDR3 is TGTGCCAGCAGCGAGGAGAGCGGGTCGAAGCAGTACTTC.

The V and J genes are TRBV6-6 and TRBJ1-1; 9 bases agree with TRBD1. This CDR3 is 14 amino acids long. CDR1 is MNHNY, CDR2 SVGAGI, per germline (reference sequence). V was clipped by 4 bases and J by 5 bases; unmatched bases: 5. CDR3 coding DNA: TGTGCCAGCAGTTCCCCGGGACAGGGAACTGAAGCTTTCTTT. Residues: CASSSPGQGTEAFF.

The chain has TRBV25-1 and TRBJ2-7; D is uncertain. CDR1 and CDR2 (germline): MGHDK, SYGVNS. The CDR3 totals 15 residues. The V end lost 1 base, the J end lost 1 base, and 11 bases lay between the germline ends. CDR3 sequence (DNA): TGTGCCAGCAGTGAATCGGAGTTCCGATCCTACGAGCAGTACTTC. It translates to CASSESEFRSYEQYF.

The V and J genes are TRBV5-1 and TRBJ2-2, with 11 bases aligning to TRBD1. The CDR3 extends over 17 amino acids. The germline V gene encodes CDR1 SGHRS and CDR2 YFSETQ. V lost 0 bases, J lost 4 bases, and 5 bases stayed unmatched. CDR3 nucleotide sequence: TGCGCCAGCAGCTTGGAAACCGGACAGGGGGCCACCGGGGAGCTGTTTTTT. This gives the protein CASSLETGQGATGELFF.